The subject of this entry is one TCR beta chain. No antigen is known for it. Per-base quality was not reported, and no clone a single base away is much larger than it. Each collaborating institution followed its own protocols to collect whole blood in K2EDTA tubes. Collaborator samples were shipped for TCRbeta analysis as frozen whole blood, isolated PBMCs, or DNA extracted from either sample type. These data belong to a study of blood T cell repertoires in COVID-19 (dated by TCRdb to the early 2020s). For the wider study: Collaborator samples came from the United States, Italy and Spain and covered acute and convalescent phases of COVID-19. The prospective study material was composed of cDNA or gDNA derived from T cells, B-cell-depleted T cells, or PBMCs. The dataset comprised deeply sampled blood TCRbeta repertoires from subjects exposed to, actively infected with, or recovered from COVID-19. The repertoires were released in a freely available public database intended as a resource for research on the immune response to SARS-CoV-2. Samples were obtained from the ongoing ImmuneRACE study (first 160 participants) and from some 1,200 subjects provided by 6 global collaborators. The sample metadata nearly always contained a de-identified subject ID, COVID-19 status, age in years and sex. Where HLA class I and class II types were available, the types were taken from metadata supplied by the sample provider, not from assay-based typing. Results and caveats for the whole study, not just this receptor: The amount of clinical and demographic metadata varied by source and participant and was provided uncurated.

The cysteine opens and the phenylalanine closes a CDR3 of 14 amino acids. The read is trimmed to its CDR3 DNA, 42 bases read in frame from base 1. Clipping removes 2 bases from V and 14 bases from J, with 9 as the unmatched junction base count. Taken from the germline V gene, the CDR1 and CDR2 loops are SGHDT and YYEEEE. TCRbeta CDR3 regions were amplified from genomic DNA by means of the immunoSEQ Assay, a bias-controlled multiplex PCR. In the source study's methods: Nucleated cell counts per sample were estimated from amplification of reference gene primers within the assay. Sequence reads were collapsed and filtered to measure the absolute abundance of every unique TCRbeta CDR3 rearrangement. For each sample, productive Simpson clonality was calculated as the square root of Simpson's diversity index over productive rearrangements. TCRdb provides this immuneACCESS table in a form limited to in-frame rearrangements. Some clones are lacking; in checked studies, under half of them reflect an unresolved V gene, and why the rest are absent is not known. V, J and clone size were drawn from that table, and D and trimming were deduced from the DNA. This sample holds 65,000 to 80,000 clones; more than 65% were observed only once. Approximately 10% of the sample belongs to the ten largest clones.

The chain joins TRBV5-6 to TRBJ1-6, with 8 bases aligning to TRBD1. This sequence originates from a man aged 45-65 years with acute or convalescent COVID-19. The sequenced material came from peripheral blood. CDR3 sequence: CASSFLQGAEALHF. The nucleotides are TGTGCCAGCAGCTTTCTTCAGGGGGCGGAAGCCCTCCACTTT.